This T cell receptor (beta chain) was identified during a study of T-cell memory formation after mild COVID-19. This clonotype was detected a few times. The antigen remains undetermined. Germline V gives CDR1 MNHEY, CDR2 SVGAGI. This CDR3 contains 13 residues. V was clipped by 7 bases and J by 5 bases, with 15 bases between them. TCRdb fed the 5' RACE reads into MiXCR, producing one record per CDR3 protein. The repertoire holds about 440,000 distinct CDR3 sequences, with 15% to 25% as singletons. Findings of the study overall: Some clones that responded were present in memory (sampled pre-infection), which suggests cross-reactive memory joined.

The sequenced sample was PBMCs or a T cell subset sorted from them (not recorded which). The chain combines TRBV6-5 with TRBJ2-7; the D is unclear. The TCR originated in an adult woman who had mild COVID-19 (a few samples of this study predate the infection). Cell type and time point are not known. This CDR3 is CASMGTTANEQYF. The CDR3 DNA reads TGTGCCAGCATGGGCACTACCGCCAACGAGCAGTACTTC.